One sample yielded the 23 T cell receptor beta chains listed below, sequenced in a study of cytomegalovirus exposure and HLA in healthy donors. 60 Vbeta and 13 Jbeta primers were used in PCR. Assay used: immunoSEQ multiplex PCR; TCRdb lists only in-frame clones, some missing. The top ten hold around 3.5% of the sample, which has around 120,000 clones, around 77% seen once. Sequences were obtained from PBMCs. All receptors derive from a human donor in good health.

J is TRBJ2-7 and V is TRBV5-1; TRBD1 might be the D (5 bases). The V end was cut by 6 bases, the J end by 3 bases, with 19 bases between. The germline V gene encodes CDR1 SGHRS and CDR2 YFSETQ. CDR3 size: 15 residues. This CDR3 reads CASTPGQGINYEQYF. In DNA form, the CDR3 reads TGCGCCAGCACCCCTGGCCAGGGTATAAACTACGAGCAGTACTTC.

The V gene is TRBV5-1, the J gene TRBJ2-7; possible D gene TRBD1, 5 bases. The V and J ends lost 2 bases and 2 bases respectively, with 14 bases between them. This CDR3 has 15 residues. Looked up from germline, CDR1 is SGHRS and CDR2 is YFSETQ. This CDR3 is CASSFADSRAYEQYF. In DNA, the CDR3 is TGCGCCAGCAGCTTCGCTGACAGTAGAGCCTACGAGCAGTACTTC.

A few counts support this clone. This chain links TRBV19 with TRBJ1-1; no clear D gene. From germline, CDR1 is LNHDA and CDR2 SQIVND (reference sequence). This CDR3 region has 14 residues. Deletions cut 7 bases from V and 0 bases from J, with 12 bases between. CDR3 residues: CASNFWALNTEAFF. The CDR3 nucleotides are TGTGCCAGTAATTTCTGGGCCTTGAACACTGAAGCTTTCTTT.

The V gene is TRBV5-1, the J gene TRBJ1-2; tentative D call: TRBD1 (5 bases). CDR1 and CDR2 from the germline V gene are SGHRS and YFSETQ. The CDR3 covers 15 residues. Trimming took off 3 bases at V and 7 bases at J, with 19 bases between the two ends. The DNA of the CDR3 is TGCGCCAGCAGCTCAATAGGTTCAGGGAATTCTGGCTACACCTTC. Translating it yields CASSSIGSGNSGYTF.

The chain employs TRBV11-3 and TRBJ2-7, with D possibly matching TRBD2 (5 bases). This CDR3 contains 14 residues. Trimming stripped 5 bases from V and 0 bases from J, with 11 bases between. Germline V gene data show CDR1 as SGHNT and CDR2 as YENEEA. CDR3 DNA sequence: TGTGCCAGCAGCCTTAGCGCAAGCTCCTACGAGCAGTACTTC. This gives the protein CASSLSASSYEQYF.

The V and J genes are TRBV6-6 and TRBJ1-3, with D maybe TRBD1 (6 bases). Germline CDR1 is MNHNY and CDR2 is SVGAGI (reference sequence). The CDR3 is 14 amino acids. V lost 6 bases to trimming and J lost 4 bases, with 13 bases between them. The CDR3 DNA reads as TGTGCCAGCAGCTCACAGGGTGCGGGAAACACCATATATTTT. Translating it yields CASSSQGAGNTIYF.

The chain joins TRBV6-5 to TRBJ2-5; tentatively, D is TRBD2 (5 bases). CDR1 and CDR2 from the germline V gene are MNHEY and SVGAGI. V lost 2 bases to trimming and J lost 5 bases, with 9 bases between them. The CDR3 has 13 residues. Here the CDR3 reads CASSYRGWETQYF. CDR3 bases: TGTGCCAGCAGTTACAGAGGGTGGGAGACCCAGTACTTC.

This clone turned up a few times. The rearrangement uses TRBV28 and TRBJ1-1, with D hard to call. The V gene lost 8 bases and the J gene lost 3 bases, with 13 bases spanning the gap. The CDR3 spans 13 residues. The germline V gene encodes CDR1 MDHEN and CDR2 SYDVKM. The CDR3 DNA sequence: TGTGCCAGCTACATCAGACGGGACACTGAAGCTTTCTTT. Its protein is CASYIRRDTEAFF.

This sequence joins TRBV4-2 and TRBJ2-7, with 12 bases identical to TRBD2. V lost 1 base, J lost 2 bases, and 0 bases stayed unmatched. This CDR3 comprises 15 residues. The V gene's germline CDR1 is LGHNA and CDR2 YNFKEQ. Here the CDR3 reads CASSQGLAGAYEQYF. In nucleotides, the CDR3 is TGTGCCAGCAGCCAAGGACTAGCGGGAGCCTACGAGCAGTACTTC.

This chain uses TRBV5-6 with TRBJ2-3, with 7 bases that match TRBD2. Germline V CDR1 and CDR2: SGHDT, YYEEEE. V shed 0 bases, J shed 1 base, and the junction held 5 bases outside the gene matches. The CDR3 length is 16 residues. CDR3 in DNA: TGTGCCAGCAGCTTGGAAATTGCGGGAGGCACAGATACGCAGTATTTT. As protein: CASSLEIAGGTDTQYF.

As DNA, the CDR3 is TGTGCCAGCAGCCCTATGCTCCCGGGACAGGGAAGTGAGCAGTTCTTC. This gives the protein CASSPMLPGQGSEQFF. The chain has TRBV5-4 and TRBJ2-1; 9 bases are shared with TRBD1. This CDR3 has 16 residues. With V trimmed by 4 bases and J by 9 bases, 14 bases remained unmatched. CDR1 SGHNT and CDR2 YYREEE come from the germline V gene (reference sequence).

The chain has TRBV10-3 and TRBJ1-2, with 11 bases matching TRBD1. The V and J ends lost 4 bases and 4 bases, in that order; junction bases with no gene match: 2. The CDR3 contains 14 residues. Germline CDR1 ENHRY, CDR2 SYGVKD. CDR3 sequence reads: CAISGGTGGYGYTF. The CDR3 DNA reads TGTGCCATCAGTGGTGGGACAGGGGGCTATGGCTACACCTTC.

The chain joins TRBV5-1 to TRBJ1-4; 10 bases are a match to TRBD1. The V gene's germline CDR1 is SGHRS and CDR2 YFSETQ. The length of the CDR3 is 18 residues. The ends lost 4 bases at V and 4 bases at J; junction bases unmatched: 13. CDR3 sequence (DNA): TGCGCCAGCAGCCCGCAGATCCGGACAGGGGGGGATAATGAAAAACTGTTTTTT. Amino acids: CASSPQIRTGGDNEKLFF. The complete variable domain, with remaining parts taken from reference TRBV5-1 and TRBJ1-4, reads KAGVTQTPRYLIKTRGQQVTLSCSPISGHRSVSWYQQTPGQGLQFLFEYFSETQRNKGNFPGRFSGRQFSNSRSEMNVSTLELGDSALYLCASSPQIRTGGDNEKLFFGSGTQLSVL.

The CDR3 region is CASSLVEGENTEAFF. CDR3 nucleotides: TGCGCCAGCAGCTTGGTCGAGGGGGAGAACACTGAAGCTTTCTTT. This chain uses TRBV5-1 with TRBJ1-1; maybe TRBD1 (6 bases). Trimming cost V 0 bases and J 1 base, with 10 bases left between them. Germline V gene sequence: CDR1 SGHRS, CDR2 YFSETQ. The CDR3 extends over 15 amino acids. The full variable domain, in which reference TRBV5-1 and TRBJ1-1 provide the parts outside the CDR3, is KAGVTQTPRYLIKTRGQQVTLSCSPISGHRSVSWYQQTPGQGLQFLFEYFSETQRNKGNFPGRFSGRQFSNSRSEMNVSTLELGDSALYLCASSLVEGENTEAFFGQGTRLTVV.

The chain has TRBV5-1 and TRBJ2-7; 7 positions agree with TRBD1. The germline V gene encodes CDR1 SGHRS and CDR2 YFSETQ. Trimming took 1 base from V and 6 from J; bases not matched to a gene: 4. The CDR3 length is 13 residues. The CDR3 region is CASSLRDRSEQYF. CDR3 DNA: TGCGCCAGCAGCTTGAGGGACAGATCCGAGCAGTACTTC.

This clone has only a few counts. The V and J genes are TRBV27 and TRBJ1-2; 8 bases agree with TRBD1. The CDR3 length is 15 residues. Germline lookup yields CDR1 MNHEY and CDR2 SMNVEV (reference sequence). J lost 8 bases, V lost 1 base, and 9 bases had no gene match. This chain's CDR3 is CASSLFPDRGMGYTF. CDR3 in DNA: TGTGCCAGCAGTTTATTTCCCGACAGGGGTATGGGCTACACCTTC.

V is TRBV7-2 and J is TRBJ1-1; TRBD1 might be the D (5 bases). Trimming took off 5 bases at V and 0 bases at J, with 22 bases between the two ends. CDR1 and CDR2 from the germline V gene are SGHTA and FQGNSA. The CDR3 contains 18 residues. This chain's CDR3 is CASSLRGWWTSMNTEAFF. In DNA, the CDR3 is TGTGCCAGCAGCCTTAGGGGTTGGTGGACCTCCATGAACACTGAAGCTTTCTTT.

The gene calls are TRBV18 and TRBJ2-3, with a weak D call TRBD1 (5 bases). The CDR3 length is 16 residues. The germline CDR1 and CDR2 sequences are KGHSH and LQKENI. The V end was cut by 6 bases, the J end by 0 bases, with 16 bases between. The CDR3 sequence: CASSPTAGQSTDTQYF. CDR3 sequence (DNA): TGTGCCAGCTCTCCTACGGCAGGGCAGAGCACAGATACGCAGTATTTT.

The chain employs TRBV6-5 and TRBJ2-1; D gene uncertain. Germline values: CDR1 MNHEY, CDR2 SVGAGI. This CDR3 spans 13 amino acids. With 6 bases removed from V and 7 bases from J, the gap between germline ends came to 13 bases. The CDR3 is CASRKTSGNEQFF. CDR3 DNA sequence: TGTGCCAGCAGGAAGACAAGTGGGAATGAGCAGTTCTTC.

The V and J genes are TRBV6-1 and TRBJ2-7; possible D gene TRBD2, 6 bases. With 1 base removed from V and 5 bases from J, the gap between germline ends came to 21 bases. Germline V lookup: CDR1 MNHNS, CDR2 SASEGT. This CDR3 is built from 17 residues. CDR3 bases: TGTGCCAGCAGTGAAGTGGGATGGGAGGTTCTCCCTCACGAGCAGTACTTC. This gives the protein CASSEVGWEVLPHEQYF.

This clone has only one observation. The genes are TRBV7-2 and TRBJ2-7; TRBD2 aligns across 7 bases. The CDR3 has 15 residues. V trimming: 6 bases; J trimming: 2 bases; junction bases outside the gene matches: 10. Looked up from germline, CDR1 is SGHTA and CDR2 is FQGNSA. The CDR3 region is CASSPVPAGAYEQYF. The DNA of the CDR3 is TGTGCCAGCAGTCCCGTTCCGGCGGGAGCCTACGAGCAGTACTTC.

This clone was seen only once. The chain has TRBV27 and TRBJ2-7; 7 nucleotides agree with TRBD2. Germline CDR1 and CDR2: MNHEY and SMNVEV (reference sequence). CDR3 length: 15 residues. The trim removed 3 bases at V and 7 bases at J, leaving 12 bases unmatched. The CDR3, as DNA: TGTGCCAGCAGTTTCCAGGGACTACCTTTGGGGGAGCAGTACTTC. Translation gives CASSFQGLPLGEQYF.

The V call is TRBV19, the J call TRBJ2-7; TRBD2 is a possible D gene (6 bases). Looked up from germline, CDR1 is LNHDA and CDR2 is SQIVND (reference sequence). V lost 3 bases and J lost 3, with 15 bases in between. This CDR3 has 15 residues. The CDR3 coding sequence is TGTGCCAGTAGTATGGCGGCGGGAAGTGGCTACGAGCAGTACTTC. Protein sequence: CASSMAAGSGYEQYF.